The present entry profiles one TCR beta chain with its context. This entry is derived from a study of low-dose radiotherapy and immunotherapy resistance in tumors. Overall study: Intravenous nivolumab 240 mg every two weeks plus ipilimumab 1 mg/kg every six weeks was given to patients. Patients took aspirin (300 mg orally, daily) for four cycles beginning at cycle 1 day 1. Cyclophosphamide infusions of 200 mg/m2 came every two weeks, one day before radiation-immunotherapy.

The CDR3 runs 17 residues. V was clipped by 5 bases and J by 6 bases; unmatched bases: 6. The V gene's germline CDR1 is PRHDT and CDR2 FYEKMQ (reference sequence). Gene-specific TRAV and TRBV primers were used for first-strand cDNA, covering alpha and beta chains. The PCR that amplified TCRs ran for approximately 20 cycles, relying on a constant-region primer and a V-primer adapter. A single record per CDR3 protein comes from TCRdb applying MiXCR to the reads. The sample shows approximately 80,000 distinct CDR3 sequences, roughly 17% of them seen only once. The time point: after trial treatment. Treatment: LDRT plus nivolumab, ipilimumab, low-dose cyclophosphamide and aspirin (RACIN trial). In the RACIN dose-escalation trial, donors got nivolumab plus ipilimumab with aspirin, cyclophosphamide and radiotherapy.

The sequence came from a male donor with prostate cancer. The V and J genes are TRBV13 and TRBJ2-2; 16 bases are a match to TRBD2. Sequencing was performed on PBMCs, taken after low-dose radiotherapy plus immunotherapy. The CDR3 loop reads CASSLPGTSGGAGELFF. CDR3 DNA sequence: TGTGCCAGCAGCCTCCCCGGGACTAGCGGGGGGGCCGGGGAGCTGTTTTTT.